These 32 T cell receptor beta chains share one sample of origin, sequenced in a study of beta chain features in type 1 diabetes. The study, taken as a whole, reports: Type 1 diabetes patients had moderately but significantly shorter TCRB CDR3s in all four CD4+ subsets.

As every portion of the isolated RNA was reverse transcribed, the sequencing read expressed TCRB transcripts. Only in-frame clones appear in the TCRdb table, and some are missing; sequencing was by immunoSEQ multiplex PCR. The table lists hundreds of thousands of clones, 7% to 10% of them singletons. These TCRs are of unknown antigen specificity. Sequenced sample: central memory CD4+ T cells from blood. The receptors come from a man between 25 and 39 years old with type 1 diabetes.

This clone appeared a few times. This chain links TRBV5-4 with TRBJ2-5; maybe TRBD1 (6 bases). The CDR3 is made up of 15 amino acids. Germline V CDR1 and CDR2: SGHNT, YYREEE (reference sequence). Trimming left V 0 bases short and J 6 bases short, with 15 bases between. CDR3 sequence: CASSLEQVRGQTQYF. The CDR3 bases are TGTGCCAGCAGCTTGGAACAGGTCAGGGGACAGACCCAGTACTTC.

The chain links TRBV15 to TRBJ1-1, with D unclear. This CDR3 has 15 residues. Germline-derived CDR1 and CDR2 are LNHNV and YYDKDF (reference sequence). The V gene lost 0 bases and the J gene lost 8 bases, with 16 bases spanning the gap. CDR3 amino acids: CATSRDPSGPGEAFF. The CDR3 DNA reads as TGTGCCACCAGCAGAGATCCTTCTGGGCCCGGAGAAGCTTTCTTT.

The chain is built from TRBV5-4 and TRBJ2-2; D tentatively fits TRBD1 or TRBD2 (6 bases each). The CDR3 consists of 16 residues. Germline V gene sequence: CDR1 SGHNT, CDR2 YYREEE (reference sequence). V was cut by 7 bases and J by 0 bases, with 16 bases left in between. The CDR3 sequence: CASYEGGYANTGELFF. As DNA, the CDR3 is TGTGCCAGCTACGAGGGGGGCTATGCGAACACCGGGGAGCTGTTTTTT. Drawing the rest from reference TRBV5-4 and TRBJ2-2, the complete variable domain is ETGVTQSPTHLIKTRGQQVTLRCSSQSGHNTVSWYQQALGQGPQFIFQYYREEENGRGNFPPRFSGLQFPNYSSELNVNALELDDSALYLCASYEGGYANTGELFFGEGSRLTVL.

This clone was picked up a small number of times. The chain recombines TRBV19 with TRBJ1-6; TRBD1 is a possible D gene (6 bases). Trimming stripped 5 bases from V and 6 bases from J, with 14 bases between. Looked up from germline, CDR1 is LNHDA and CDR2 is SQIVND (reference sequence). This CDR3 is 15 amino acids long. The CDR3 coding sequence is TGTGCCAGTAGTTACCCGGACAGAATTAATTCACCCCTCCACTTT. Translating gives CASSYPDRINSPLHF.

This clone has a handful of counts. Other DNA sequences in the same sample also yield this CDR3. This chain connects TRBV2 to TRBJ1-5; 11 bases agree with TRBD1. V dropped 6 bases and J dropped 5; count of bases not matched to a gene: 3. Germline-derived CDR1 and CDR2 are SNHLY and FYNNEI. This CDR3 comprises 14 residues. In DNA form, the CDR3 reads TGTGCCAGCAGCGGGACAGGGGGAGATCAGCCCCAGCATTTT. It is translated as CASSGTGGDQPQHF.

This clone was seen more than once but under ten times. The chain recombines TRBV19 with TRBJ1-6; TRBD1 matches 7 bases. The CDR3 contains 15 residues. Per the germline V gene, CDR1 is LNHDA and CDR2 is SQIVND (reference sequence). The junction had 5 bases not matched to a gene; V was cut back by 4 bases and J by 5 bases. The CDR3 reads CASSTSTGHNSPLHF. Here the CDR3 DNA reads TGTGCCAGTAGTACCTCGACAGGGCATAATTCACCCCTCCACTTT. Looking up the rest from reference TRBV19 and TRBJ1-6 gives the full variable domain: DGGITQSPKYLFRKEGQNVTLSCEQNLNHDAMYWYRQDPGQGLRLIYYSQIVNDFQKGDIAEGYSVSREKKESFPLTVTSAQKNPTAFYLCASSTSTGHNSPLHFGNGTRLTVT.

The chain has TRBV29-1 and TRBJ2-5; possible D gene TRBD1, 6 bases. V gave up 7 bases and J gave up 1 base, with 13 bases separating them. Germline V gives CDR1 SQVTM, CDR2 ANQGSEA. The CDR3 is 13 amino acids. The CDR3 DNA reads TGCAGCGAAGGGGGAGTGGGCCAAGAGACCCAGTACTTC. The encoded protein is CSEGGVGQETQYF.

This clone has just a few counts. Here the CDR3 reads CASSLVGGMDTGELFF. The CDR3 nucleotides read TGCGCCAGCAGCTTGGTTGGAGGGATGGACACCGGGGAGCTGTTTTTT. The V and J genes are TRBV5-1 and TRBJ2-2; a possible D gene is TRBD2 (6 bases). The ends were cut back, 0 bases at V and 3 bases at J, with 12 bases in the middle. The CDR3 is 16 residues long. Looked up from germline, CDR1 is SGHRS and CDR2 is YFSETQ.

In its sample, this clone was seen a few times. This chain connects TRBV28 to TRBJ2-1; tentatively, D is TRBD2 (5 bases). The germline V gene has CDR1 MDHEN and CDR2 SYDVKM. V shed 3 bases and J shed 6 bases, with 9 bases lying between them. The CDR3 contains 13 residues. CDR3 region: CASSFQRSNEQFF. The CDR3 DNA reads TGTGCCAGCAGTTTCCAGCGGAGCAATGAGCAGTTCTTC.

The genes are TRBV27 and TRBJ2-7; 9 nucleotides align to TRBD2. V gave up 1 base and J gave up 2 bases; unmatched junction bases: 12. This CDR3 is built from 18 residues. Germline V gene data show CDR1 as MNHEY and CDR2 as SMNVEV (reference sequence). As DNA, the CDR3 is TGTGCCAGCAGTTTATTTCAGACTAGCGGCGGCATGACCTACGAGCAGTACTTC. Translating it yields CASSLFQTSGGMTYEQYF.

The genes are TRBV4-3 and TRBJ2-7; 7 nucleotides match TRBD2. The V gene end was trimmed by 0 bases and the J gene end by 0 bases; junction bases not matched to a gene: 8. The CDR3 totals 17 residues. Germline CDR1 LGHNA, CDR2 YSLEER. The CDR3, as DNA: TGCGCCAGCAGCCAAGATCGGTGGAGCGGGGCCTCCTACGAGCAGTACTTC. This gives the protein CASSQDRWSGASYEQYF.

The sample holds a few counts of this clone. V is TRBV28 and J is TRBJ2-7; D may be TRBD1 (5 bases). This CDR3 contains 13 residues. The germline CDR1 and CDR2 sequences are MDHEN and SYDVKM. With 1 base removed from V and 6 bases from J, the gap between germline ends came to 10 bases. In DNA, the CDR3 is TGTGCCAGCAGTTTATTAGGGGTAGGCGAGCAGTACTTC. Translating gives CASSLLGVGEQYF.

This clone has only a few counts. At one of its ends the junction is not consistent with the germline gene, which may arise from a read error. The chain combines TRBV2 with TRBJ1-2; D unresolved. This CDR3 has 13 amino acids. CDR1 and CDR2 (germline): SNHLY, FYNNEI. The CDR3 DNA sequence: TGTGCCAGCAGGGAAGAGCAGGTCTATGGCTACACCTTC. Translated: CASREEQVYGYTF.

This clone was counted between two and nine times. J is TRBJ2-7 and V is TRBV15; D is undetermined. The V end was cut by 4 bases, the J end by 4 bases, with 5 bases between. This CDR3 contains 11 residues. In germline, CDR1 is LNHNV, CDR2 YYDKDF (reference sequence). The DNA for the CDR3 is TGTGCCACCAGCATGGATTACGAGCAGTACTTC. Amino acids: CATSMDYEQYF.

This sequence joins TRBV2 and TRBJ1-2, with 8 bases aligning to TRBD1. The CDR3 consists of 19 residues. Germline trimming cut 5 bases from V and 3 bases from J; bases unmatched to any gene: 20. Germline-derived CDR1 and CDR2 are SNHLY and FYNNEI. CDR3 coding DNA: TGTGCCAGCAGTACTCACCCTGGACAGGGAACGGGGGAATACTATGGCTACACCTTC. Amino acids: CASSTHPGQGTGEYYGYTF.

This clone was detected a few times. This chain joins TRBV10-3 and TRBJ1-5; maybe TRBD1 (5 bases). Germline V gives CDR1 ENHRY, CDR2 SYGVKD. The CDR3 is 16 amino acids. The V end lost 0 bases, the J end lost 0 bases, and 9 bases lay between the germline ends. In DNA, the CDR3 is TGTGCCATCAGTGAGTCGGGGGTAGATAGCAATCAGCCCCAGCATTTT. Its translation: CAISESGVDSNQPQHF.

This clone occurred many times. V is TRBV11-2 and J is TRBJ1-3; D is unclear. This CDR3 has 13 amino acids. Germline lookup yields CDR1 SGHAT and CDR2 FQNNGV. Trimming left V 4 bases short and J 0 bases short, with 4 bases between. Here the CDR3 reads CASSSDSGNTIYF. In DNA, the CDR3 is TGTGCCAGCAGCTCGGACTCTGGAAACACCATATATTTT.

The V and J genes are TRBV25-1 and TRBJ1-3; perhaps TRBD1 as D (6 bases). The CDR3 totals 14 residues. The V end lost 2 bases, the J end lost 4 bases, and 9 bases lay between the germline ends. The germline V gene encodes CDR1 MGHDK and CDR2 SYGVNS. CDR3 coding DNA: TGTGCCAGCAGTGAACAGGGGCCCGGAAACACCATATATTTT. It encodes CASSEQGPGNTIYF.

There are a few counts of this clone. Other nucleotide sequences in the sample specify the same CDR3. V usage is TRBV5-1 and J usage is TRBJ2-5, with 9 bases matching TRBD1. Trimming took 4 bases from V and 4 from J; bases not matched to a gene: 2. The CDR3 runs 13 residues. Germline CDR1 reads SGHRS; CDR2 reads YFSETQ. The CDR3 sequence is CASSRGQGETQYF. DNA of the CDR3: TGCGCCAGCAGCAGGGGACAGGGAGAGACCCAGTACTTC.

CDR3 protein: CASRVQLNYGYTF. DNA of the CDR3: TGTGCCAGCAGGGTGCAGCTTAACTATGGCTACACCTTC. The gene calls are TRBV6-1 and TRBJ1-2; D unresolved. The ends were cut back, 6 bases at V and 1 base at J, with 9 bases in the middle. The CDR3 runs 13 residues. CDR1 is MNHNS and CDR2 is SASEGT in the germline V gene.

The chain links TRBV7-2 to TRBJ1-2; the match to TRBD1 covers 8 bases. V dropped 6 bases and J dropped 7; count of bases not matched to a gene: 10. Germline V gene sequence: CDR1 SGHTA, CDR2 FQGNSA. The length of the CDR3 is 14 residues. The chain's CDR3 is CASSSTGEGFGYTF. The CDR3 DNA sequence: TGTGCCAGCAGTTCGACAGGGGAAGGTTTTGGCTACACCTTC.

V is TRBV27 and J is TRBJ1-5; the D is unclear. Per germline, CDR1 MNHEY and CDR2 SMNVEV (reference sequence). V dropped 2 bases and J dropped 4 bases, with 6 bases sitting between them. The CDR3 consists of 13 residues. The CDR3, as DNA: TGTGCCAGCAGTTTACTAGGGAATCAGCCCCAGCATTTT. Translating gives CASSLLGNQPQHF.

This sequence joins TRBV28 and TRBJ2-3; 8 bases line up with TRBD1. V lost 2 bases and J lost 0; bases outside the gene matches: 4. This CDR3 comprises 16 residues. Germline values: CDR1 MDHEN, CDR2 SYDVKM. CDR3 nucleotides: TGTGCCAGCAGTTTAGCTCAGGGGGCCAGCACAGATACGCAGTATTTT. It is translated as CASSLAQGASTDTQYF. The full variable domain, completed using reference TRBV28 and TRBJ2-3, is DVKVTQSSRYLVKRTGEKVFLECVQDMDHENMFWYRQDPGLGLRLIYFSYDVKMKEKGDIPEGYSVSREKKERFSLILESASTNQTSMYLCASSLAQGASTDTQYFGPGTRLTVL.

V usage is TRBV28 and J usage is TRBJ1-6, with 11 positions matching TRBD1. V shed 4 bases and J 9 bases; nucleotides not matched to a gene: 5. The CDR3 is 15 amino acids. The germline CDR1 and CDR2 sequences are MDHEN and SYDVKM. CDR3 loop: CASSSGQGASSPLHF. In DNA, the CDR3 is TGTGCCAGCAGTTCTGGACAGGGGGCGAGTTCACCCCTCCACTTT.

This clone was seen a handful of times. This chain links TRBV6-5 with TRBJ2-5; D gene uncertain. CDR1 and CDR2 from the germline V gene are MNHEY and SVGAGI. Trimming left V 5 bases short and J 7 bases short, with 14 bases between. The CDR3 covers 13 residues. CDR3 protein: CASSRTDRGTQYF. The CDR3 DNA follows: TGTGCCAGCAGTCGGACGGATCGAGGGACCCAGTACTTC.

This clone was counted a few times. V gene TRBV6-1 combines with J gene TRBJ2-3, with TRBD1 matching over 7 bases. Unmatched junction bases numbered 18, after V lost 6 bases and J lost 6 bases. The CDR3 covers 17 residues. The germline V gene has CDR1 MNHNS and CDR2 SASEGT. The CDR3 protein is CASSETDNRGFLDTQYF. CDR3 DNA: TGTGCCAGCAGCGAAACAGATAACAGGGGTTTTCTCGATACGCAGTATTTT.

This chain joins TRBV29-1 and TRBJ2-7; 7 bases are shared with TRBD1. CDR1 is SQVTM and CDR2 is ANQGSEA in the germline V gene. The CDR3 loop spans 12 amino acids. J lost 6 bases, V lost 3 bases, and 5 bases had no gene match. The CDR3 nucleotides read TGCAGCGTTGACAGGGGGTTGGGCGAGCAGTACTTC. This encodes CSVDRGLGEQYF.

This clone was counted a few times. The V gene is TRBV7-2, the J gene TRBJ1-1; the D gene is possibly TRBD1 (6 bases). Looked up from germline, CDR1 is SGHTA and CDR2 is FQGNSA. The CDR3 length is 15 residues. Trimming pared 5 bases from V and 3 bases from J, leaving 16 bases between. The CDR3 here is CASSQDGAGDTEAFF. The CDR3 DNA reads as TGTGCCAGCAGCCAAGATGGTGCAGGGGACACTGAAGCTTTCTTT. The full variable domain, with the rest looked up from reference TRBV7-2 and TRBJ1-1, is GAGVSQSPSNKVTEKGKDVELRCDPISGHTALYWYRQSLGQGLEFLIYFQGNSAPDKSGLPSDRFSAERTGGSVSTLTIQRTQQEDSAVYLCASSQDGAGDTEAFFGQGTRLTVV.

This clone was recorded a few times. J is TRBJ1-4 and V is TRBV4-1; TRBD1 is a possible D gene (5 bases). Per the germline V gene, CDR1 is MGHRA and CDR2 is YSYEKL. This CDR3 has 15 amino acids. V was pared by 7 bases and J by 6 bases, with 18 bases between. The CDR3 protein is CASKDDEGRDEKLFF. DNA for the CDR3: TGCGCCAGCAAGGATGATGAGGGCAGGGATGAAAAACTGTTTTTT.

V usage is TRBV5-1 and J usage is TRBJ1-1; possible D gene TRBD1, 6 bases. CDR1 is SGHRS, CDR2 YFSETQ, per germline. The V and J ends lost 4 bases and 1 base respectively, with 17 bases between them. This CDR3 comprises 16 residues. Written as DNA, the CDR3 is TGCGCCAGCAGCGGGGGACACGGGGCGCCGAACACTGAAGCTTTCTTT. As protein: CASSGGHGAPNTEAFF.

This clone was detected a few times. A much bigger clone sits one base away, suggesting this may be a read error. The chain combines TRBV7-2 with TRBJ1-6, with D possibly matching TRBD1 (5 bases). This CDR3 is 12 amino acids long. V was trimmed by 7 bases and J by 8 bases, leaving 9 bases between them. CDR1 is SGHTA, CDR2 FQGNSA, per germline. CDR3 sequence (DNA): TGTGCCAGCACCCTAGGGGATTCACCCCTCCACTTT. Its translation: CASTLGDSPLHF.

In its sample, this clone was seen a few times. V is TRBV5-1 and J is TRBJ1-6, with 7 nucleotides matching TRBD1. Unmatched junction bases numbered 7, after V lost 2 bases and J lost 8 bases. In germline, CDR1 is SGHRS, CDR2 YFSETQ. The CDR3 spans 15 residues. CDR3 amino acids: CASSLRSGGDSPLHF. The CDR3 DNA reads as TGCGCCAGCAGCTTACGATCAGGGGGGGATTCACCCCTCCACTTT.